The 6 T cell receptor beta chains below all came from one sample that was sequenced in a study of shared clonotypes between healthy human individuals. Here immunoSEQ multiplex PCR was the method, and the copy in TCRdb shows in-frame clones only, minus some. The table records 170,000 or so clones, 66% of them present only once. The source material was memory CD4+ T cells sorted from blood. Subset of the sample: CD45RA-negative fraction. These receptor sequences come from a man aged 30 to 39 in good health.

The rearrangement uses TRBV11-2 and TRBJ2-7, with TRBD1 as a possible D gene (6 bases). The CDR3 runs 14 residues. The V gene lost 5 bases and the J gene lost 2 bases, with 13 bases spanning the gap. CDR1 and CDR2 (germline): SGHAT, FQNNGV. The CDR3: CASSLGAGAYEQYF. The CDR3 DNA reads TGTGCCAGCAGCCTGGGGGCAGGGGCCTACGAGCAGTACTTC. Complete variable domain (other parts from reference TRBV11-2 and TRBJ2-7): EAGVAQSPRYKIIEKRQSVAFWCNPISGHATLYWYQQILGQGPKLLIQFQNNGVVDDSQLPKDRFSAERLKGVDSTLKIQPAKLEDSAVYLCASSLGAGAYEQYFGPGTRLTVT.

The CDR3 region is CASRGQGITDTQYF. The CDR3 nucleotides are TGCGCCAGCAGAGGACAGGGGATAACAGATACGCAGTATTTT. The gene calls are TRBV5-1 and TRBJ2-3; 9 positions match TRBD1. Unmatched junction bases numbered 4, after V lost 5 bases and J lost 3 bases. CDR1 is SGHRS, CDR2 YFSETQ, per germline. The CDR3 loop spans 14 amino acids.

J is TRBJ2-2 and V is TRBV11-3; weak D call: TRBD2 (5 bases). The CDR3 has 15 amino acids. Looked up from germline, CDR1 is SGHNT and CDR2 is YENEEA. With 1 base removed from V and 0 bases from J, the gap between germline ends came to 6 bases. The CDR3 region has the DNA TGTGCCAGCAGCTTAGGGCGGGCGAACACCGGGGAGCTGTTTTTT. It translates to CASSLGRANTGELFF.

The gene calls are TRBV4-2 and TRBJ2-3; D is unresolved. Looked up from germline, CDR1 is LGHNA and CDR2 is YNFKEQ. V was trimmed by 0 bases and J by 7 bases, leaving 14 bases between them. The CDR3 has 15 residues. The CDR3 sequence: CASSQEQGGGHTQYF. The CDR3 bases are TGTGCCAGCAGCCAAGAGCAAGGCGGTGGTCATACGCAGTATTTT.

This clone was seen ten or more times. The chain uses TRBV7-2 and TRBJ2-4; D remains ambiguous. Between the trimmed V and J ends, which lost 1 base and 6 bases, there was a span of 7 bases. Germline-derived CDR1 and CDR2 are SGHTA and FQGNSA. The CDR3 loop spans 13 amino acids. CDR3 protein: CASSLGPPNIQYF. CDR3 nucleotide sequence: TGTGCCAGCAGCTTAGGCCCGCCAAACATTCAGTACTTC. The entire variable domain, with the rest obtained from reference TRBV7-2 and TRBJ2-4, is as follows: GAGVSQSPSNKVTEKGKDVELRCDPISGHTALYWYRQSLGQGLEFLIYFQGNSAPDKSGLPSDRFSAERTGGSVSTLTIQRTQQEDSAVYLCASSLGPPNIQYFGAGTRLSVL.

This clone was found a few times. The chain links TRBV7-3 to TRBJ2-1; TRBD2 might be the D (6 bases). Germline CDR1 and CDR2: SGHTA and FQGTGA. Trimming left V 5 bases short and J 3 bases short, with 11 bases between. CDR3 size: 14 residues. CDR3 in amino acids: CASSPAGFYNEQFF. CDR3 nucleotides: TGTGCCAGCAGCCCGGCGGGGTTCTACAATGAGCAGTTCTTC.